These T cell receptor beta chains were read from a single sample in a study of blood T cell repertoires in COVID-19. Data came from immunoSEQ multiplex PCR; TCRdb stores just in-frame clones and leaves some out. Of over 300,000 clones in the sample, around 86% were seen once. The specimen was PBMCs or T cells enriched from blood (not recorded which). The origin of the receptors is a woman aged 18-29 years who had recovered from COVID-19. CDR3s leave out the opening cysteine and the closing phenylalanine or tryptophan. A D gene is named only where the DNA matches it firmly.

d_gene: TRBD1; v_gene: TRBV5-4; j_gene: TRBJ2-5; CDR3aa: ASSSQGVGETQY
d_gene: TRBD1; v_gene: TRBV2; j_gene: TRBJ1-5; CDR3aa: ASSSDRGPSPQH
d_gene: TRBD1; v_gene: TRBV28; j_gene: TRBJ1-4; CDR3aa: ASSPTGGTDEKLF
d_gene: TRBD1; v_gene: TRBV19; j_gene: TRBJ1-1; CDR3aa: ASSTQGANTEAF
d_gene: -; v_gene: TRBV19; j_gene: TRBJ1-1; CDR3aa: ASSGAMNTEAF
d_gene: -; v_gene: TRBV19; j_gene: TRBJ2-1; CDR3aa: ASSSFSEISYNEQF
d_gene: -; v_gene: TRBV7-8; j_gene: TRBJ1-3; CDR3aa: ASSLRERGPPGNTIY
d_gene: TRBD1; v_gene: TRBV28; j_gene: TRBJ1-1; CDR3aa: ASRANPQGPNTEAF
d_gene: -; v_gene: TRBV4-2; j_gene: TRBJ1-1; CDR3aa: ASSQDPDSNTEAF
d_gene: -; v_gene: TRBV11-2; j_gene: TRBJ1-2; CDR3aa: ASSLDRSNYGYT
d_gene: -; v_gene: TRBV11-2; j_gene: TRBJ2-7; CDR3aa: ASSPQTYEQY
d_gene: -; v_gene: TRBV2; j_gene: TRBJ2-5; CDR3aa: ASSEIGLAFQETQY
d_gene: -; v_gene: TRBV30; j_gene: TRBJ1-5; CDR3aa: AWSPRGSGLQPQH
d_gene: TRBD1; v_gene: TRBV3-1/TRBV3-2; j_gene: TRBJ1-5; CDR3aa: ASSPWDRREPQH
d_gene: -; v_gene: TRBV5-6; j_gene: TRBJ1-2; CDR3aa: ASSLAGSGYGYT
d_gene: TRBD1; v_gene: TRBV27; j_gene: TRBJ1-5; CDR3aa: ASSLLTGSNQPQH
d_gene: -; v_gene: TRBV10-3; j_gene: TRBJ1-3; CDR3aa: AIRTDGGSGNTIY
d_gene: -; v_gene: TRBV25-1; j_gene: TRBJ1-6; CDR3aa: ASSQGNSPLH
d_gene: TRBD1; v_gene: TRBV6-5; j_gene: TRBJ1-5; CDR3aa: ATSIGGTGRAPQH
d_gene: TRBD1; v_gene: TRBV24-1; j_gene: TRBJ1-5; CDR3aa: ATAGQGEHQPQH
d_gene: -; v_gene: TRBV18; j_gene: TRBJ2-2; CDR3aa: ASSSRTETTGLNTGELF
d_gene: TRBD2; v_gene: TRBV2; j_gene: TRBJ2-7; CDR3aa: ASSVQRESNEQY
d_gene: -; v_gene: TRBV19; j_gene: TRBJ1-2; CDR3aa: ASSMSPSRQVSSLGYT
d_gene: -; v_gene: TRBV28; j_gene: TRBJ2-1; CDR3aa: ASSSFLNSSYNEQF
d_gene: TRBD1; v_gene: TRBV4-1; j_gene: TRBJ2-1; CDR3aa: ASGDRDGTEQF
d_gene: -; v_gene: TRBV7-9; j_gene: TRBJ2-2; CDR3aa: ASSRTNRYTGELF